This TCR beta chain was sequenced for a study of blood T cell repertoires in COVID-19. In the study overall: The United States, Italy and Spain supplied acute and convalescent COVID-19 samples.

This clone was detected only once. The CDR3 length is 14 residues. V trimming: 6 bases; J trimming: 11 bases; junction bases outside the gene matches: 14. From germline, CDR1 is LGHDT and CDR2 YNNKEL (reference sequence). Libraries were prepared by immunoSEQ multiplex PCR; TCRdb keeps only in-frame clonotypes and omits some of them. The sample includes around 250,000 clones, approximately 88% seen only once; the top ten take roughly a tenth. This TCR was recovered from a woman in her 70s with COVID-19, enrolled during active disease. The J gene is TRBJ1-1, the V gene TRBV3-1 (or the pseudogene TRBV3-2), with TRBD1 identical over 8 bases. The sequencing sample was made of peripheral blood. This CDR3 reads CASRLSGQAFSAFF. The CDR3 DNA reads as TGTGCCAGCAGACTATCGGGACAGGCGTTTTCGGCTTTCTTT.